This entry is about one T cell receptor (beta chain). The antigen it recognizes is unknown. Base qualities are not provided; no much larger clone lies one nucleotide away. CDR1 and CDR2 are read off the germline V gene as SGHTA and FQGNSA. From its cysteine to its phenylalanine, the CDR3 spans 17 amino acids. Just CDR3 DNA is preserved here, 51 bases in frame from base 1. V trim: 4 bases; J trim: 4 bases; unmatched bases: 11. Preparation of the library involved 5' RACE. Sequenced using an Illumina HiSeq 2500. A second PCR of 7 to 11 cycles was run with a J-beta primer mix and a sample-barcoded 5' primer. A unique molecular identifier was introduced onto each TCR beta cDNA molecule by a template-switch 5' adaptor carrying 12 random nucleotides. Each sample yielded at least 2.5 million CDR3-containing paired-end reads. All of the RNA was converted into first-strand cDNA using the Mint cDNA synthesis kit, with a TRBC-specific oligonucleotide serving as the primer. After uracil-DNA glycosylase treatment, a first 18-cycle PCR used universal primers M1SS and BC2_uni_R on all cDNA. The study's own analysis went as follows. Each sample was normalized by randomly selecting 1 million high-quality reads, each carrying a distinct molecular identifier. Reads sharing molecular identifiers were discarded rather than binned into consensus sequences. CDR3 identification, clonotype clustering and error correction used MiTCR with a Q25 quality threshold and the strictest error-elimination algorithm. A nonparametric unseen species model with Euler transformation was used to estimate lower-bound total TCR beta diversity. TCRdb cleaned the public reads at Q25 with fastp, built clones with MiXCR and kept in-frame beta chains. For every CDR3 protein sequence, its rows merge into one entry that carries the most common genes and DNA. These V and J calls derive from TCRdb rather than the authors' analysis. The sample table holds about 590,000 distinct CDR3 sequences, of which 25% to 30% were seen once. The ten largest clones add up to more than 15% of the sample.

This sample was taken from a study of blood T cells in healthy people across ages (dated by TCRdb to about 2015). About the study as a whole: Template switching captured roughly one uniquely barcoded TCR beta cDNA molecule per two T cells in model experiments. Using deep sequencing normalized with unique cDNA molecular identifiers, the study measured how TCR beta repertoire diversity changes with age. The donors were divided into four age groups: young (average around 15 years), middle-aged (almost 40), aged (about 60) and long-lived (roughly 82). To avoid experimental bias, donors of different ages were spread randomly across the sequencing lanes. Using the same blood draw, the study looked at two additional independent replicas of 1 million unique cDNA reads for two donors, one aged 18 to 30 and the other aged 80 or older.

The approximately 39 donors, aged about 6 to 95 years, were systemically healthy Caucasian individuals from Russia. Approximately 10 milliliters of peripheral blood were collected from each donor into EDTA-treated Vacutainer tubes. Ficoll-Paque density-gradient centrifugation was used to isolate PBMCs, with at least 6.5 million obtained per sample. Total RNA was extracted from PBMCs with Trizol reagent, with at least 6 micrograms obtained per sample. For every donor, flow cytometry on a PBMC aliquot measured the percentage of naive CD45RAhigh/CD27high T cells. What the authors observed across the whole study: Conclusive comparison of naive and antigen-experienced compartments was prevented by the profiling of bulk unsorted PBMCs. A strong correlation was found between observed TCR beta diversity and the percentage of naive T cells measured by flow cytometry. Estimates of total diversity based on one million sequenced T cells were considered lower bounds and underestimates. Donor CMV infection status was unknown, potentially confounding age-related changes in expanded clonotypes. Compared with the aged group, the long-lived group had more naive CD4+ T cells, fewer expanded clones and increased TCR diversity, a pattern suggesting age selection. As age increased, observed TCR beta diversity per million T cells dropped in a roughly linear way, and a significant reduction was already evident by age about 40.

Input material: blood. The receptor was isolated from a woman over 75 in good health. This sequence uses TRBV7-2 and TRBJ2-3, with TRBD2 identical over 10 junction bases. The CDR3 has the sequence CASSWIAGGTGADTQYF. The DNA is as follows: TGTGCCAGCAGCTGGATAGCGGGGGGCACAGGGGCAGATACGCAGTATTTT. The CDR3, completed at both ends by the reference TRBV7-2 and TRBJ2-3 genes, gives the full variable domain GAGVSQSPSNKVTEKGKDVELRCDPISGHTALYWYRQSLGQGLEFLIYFQGNSAPDKSGLPSDRFSAERTGGSVSTLTIQRTQQEDSAVYLCASSWIAGGTGADTQYFGPGTRLTVL.